This entry lists 20 T cell receptor beta chains sequenced from one sample in a study of tumor and adjacent non-tumor tissue in lung cancer. This sample's RNA came from whole unsorted tissue. Three rounds of nested PCR, following a modified ARM-PCR protocol, produced the TCRbeta library. Each CDR3 protein gets one entry after TCRdb re-called the multiplex PCR reads with MiXCR. The sample contains fewer than 85,000 distinct CDR3 sequences, around three quarters of which appear only once. Sequences were obtained from lung tumor tissue. These receptors were obtained from a man in his 60s with non-small cell lung cancer.

Details on this clonotype: A read error may produce the germline difference seen at one junction end. The gene calls are TRBV29-1 and TRBJ2-5; no clear D gene. Germline V gene data show CDR1 as SQVTM and CDR2 as ANQGSEA. The CDR3 sequence is 16 residues long. CDR3 DNA: TGCAGCGTTCGTTTTACCCTGGTAGAGCGACAAAAGACCCAGTACTTT. Residues: CSVRFTLVERQKTQYF.

The chain couples TRBV5-1 to TRBJ2-5, with 7 nucleotides matching TRBD2. V shed 0 bases, J shed 2 bases, and the junction held 4 bases outside the gene matches. CDR3 length: 15 residues. Germline-derived CDR1 and CDR2 are SGHRS and YFSETQ. CDR3: CASSLAGGRQETQYF. The CDR3 nucleotides are TGCGCCAGCAGCTTGGCGGGGGGACGGCAAGAGACCCAGTACTTC.

Of note for this clonotype: Germline and junction disagree at one end, which may indicate a read error. The CDR3 bases are TGTGCTAGCAGCACAACCTTAGGTTACTACGAGCAGTACTTC. This gives the protein CASSTTLGYYEQYF. The chain combines TRBV6-1 with TRBJ2-7; D not resolved. This CDR3 has 14 amino acids. Per germline, CDR1 MNHNS and CDR2 SASEGT.

Points on this clonotype: One junction end does not reproduce the germline sequence, and a read error may be involved. Here the CDR3 DNA reads TGCAGCGTCTCAGGGGCCACGAACATTGAAGCTTTTTTT. The encoded protein is CSVSGATNIEAFF. The rearrangement joins TRBV29-1 to TRBJ1-1, with D possibly matching TRBD1 (6 bases). CDR3 length equals 13 residues. Germline CDR1 SQVTM, CDR2 ANQGSEA.

Of note for this clonotype: In this CDR3 the conserved last residue, phenylalanine or tryptophan, is missing, so a read error is likely. The limits of the CDR3 on the DNA are not certain, so only TCRdb's listed CDR3 is given. The V call is TRBV14, the J call TRBJ2-1; whether TRBD2, the table's D call, matches the DNA was not checked. The CDR3 is 16 amino acids long, termini counted. Germline V gives CDR1 SGHDN, CDR2 FVKESK. CDR3 protein: CASSQESLAGSYEQLL.

About this clonotype itself: A much larger clone differs from this one at a single base, so this may be a read error. This sequence joins TRBV28 and TRBJ2-1; D call uncertain. Looked up from germline, CDR1 is MDHEN and CDR2 is SYDVKM. This CDR3 is built from 14 residues. The CDR3 is CASSFGGVYNVQFF. The CDR3 DNA is TGTGCCAGCAGTTTTGGTGGCGTCTACAATGTGCAGTTCTTC.

Comments on this clonotype: A read error may produce the germline difference seen at one junction end. The chain has TRBV6-1 and TRBJ2-1; 9 bases fit TRBD2. Germline V gene data show CDR1 as MNHNS and CDR2 as SASEGT. The CDR3 sequence is 14 residues long. Written as DNA, the CDR3 is TGTGCCGTACGGGGGACTAGCCGATACAATGAACAGTTCTTC. The encoded protein is CAVRGTSRYNEQFF.

This clonotype was recorded a few times. This clone may be a read error of a much larger clone one base away. A read error is likely, as this CDR3 ends without the conserved phenylalanine or tryptophan. The chain employs TRBV11-2 and TRBJ2-7; D not resolved. This CDR3 has 14 amino acids. Trimming shortened V by 0 bases and J by 5 bases, and 11 bases separated the two germline ends. Germline assignment: CDR1 SGHAT and CDR2 FQNNGV. This CDR3 reads CASSLDGPLDEQYI. CDR3 bases: TGTGCCAGCAGCTTAGACGGCCCACTGGACGAGCAGTACATC.

Worth noting for this clonotype: The junction departs from the called germline gene at one end, perhaps through a read error. The gene calls are TRBV6-5 and TRBJ1-5, with TRBD1 matching over 8 bases. Germline CDR1 and CDR2: MNHEY and SVGAGI. The CDR3 totals 15 residues. This chain's CDR3 is CASSHGQGGNRPQNF. CDR3 nucleotides: TGTGCCAGCAGTCACGGACAGGGTGGCAATCGGCCCCAGAATTTT.

The chain links TRBV30 to TRBJ2-2, with D tentatively TRBD1 (5 bases). V lost 1 base and J lost 9, with 9 bases in between. The CDR3 consists of 12 residues. Germline CDR1 is GTSNPN and CDR2 is SVGIG (reference sequence). This CDR3 reads CAWSEGSWELFF. In nucleotides, the CDR3 is TGTGCCTGGAGTGAGGGGTCCTGGGAGCTGTTTTTT.

The rearrangement links TRBV20-1 to TRBJ2-1, with 10 bases matching TRBD2. The CDR3 length is 15 residues. In germline, CDR1 is DFQATT, CDR2 SNEGSKA (reference sequence). Trimming at V came to 8 bases and at J to 9 bases, leaving 16 bases not matched to a gene. CDR3: CSNATGTSERSEQFF. Here the CDR3 DNA reads TGCAGTAACGCGACCGGGACTAGCGAGAGAAGTGAGCAGTTCTTC.

This clonotype was observed a handful of times. The V and J genes are TRBV14 and TRBJ2-5; 12 bases align to TRBD2. CDR3 length: 18 amino acids. The germline gives CDR1 SGHDN, CDR2 FVKESK. With V trimmed by 5 bases and J by 11 bases, 21 bases remained unmatched. This CDR3 is CASSMSLRTSGTGEKQYF. The DNA for the CDR3 is TGTGCCAGCAGCATGTCCTTAAGGACTAGCGGGACCGGAGAGAAACAGTACTTC. The full variable domain, completed using reference TRBV14 and TRBJ2-5, is EAGVTQFPSHSVIEKGQTVTLRCDPISGHDNLYWYRRVMGKEIKFLLHFVKESKQDESGMPNNRFLAERTGGTYSTLKVQPAELEDSGVYFCASSMSLRTSGTGEKQYFGPGTRLLVL.

At least ten counts were recorded for this clonotype. V usage is TRBV20-1 and J usage is TRBJ1-1, with D unresolved. The CDR3 extends over 13 amino acids. The V end was cut by 0 bases, the J end by 5 bases, with 10 bases between. Germline V gene lookup returns CDR1 DFQATT and CDR2 SNEGSKA (reference sequence). CDR3 residues: CSARDKAVTEAFF. In DNA form, the CDR3 reads TGCAGTGCTAGAGATAAGGCGGTTACTGAAGCTTTCTTT.

A note on this clonotype: The conserved phenylalanine or tryptophan normally closing the CDR3 is absent here, so this likely arose from a read error. The chain recombines TRBV5-4 with TRBJ1-2; TRBD1 aligns across 9 bases. The CDR3 runs to 18 residues. Germline-derived CDR1 and CDR2 are SGHNT and YYREEE (reference sequence). The CDR3 here is CTSSLAVGQGVDNYGYTI. The CDR3 DNA is TGTACCAGCAGCTTGGCCGTGGGACAGGGAGTGGATAACTATGGCTACACCATC.

This chain links TRBV10-3 with TRBJ2-5; D may be TRBD2 (5 bases). The CDR3 runs to 15 residues. Trimming stripped 3 bases from V and 7 bases from J, with 18 bases between. Germline V CDR1 and CDR2: ENHRY, SYGVKD. CDR3 sequence (DNA): TGTGCCATCAGTGACGAACTAGACAAAGAAGGGACCCAGTACTTC. Protein sequence: CAISDELDKEGTQYF.

This rearrangement joins TRBV28 to TRBJ2-7, with 7 bases lining up with TRBD2. The CDR3 is 13 amino acids. Germline V gene data show CDR1 as MDHEN and CDR2 as SYDVKM. V gave up 10 bases and J gave up 3 bases; unmatched junction bases: 9. The DNA of the CDR3 is TGTGCCACCCGATCTAGCGGAGACTACGAGCAGTACTTC. Protein: CATRSSGDYEQYF. Full variable domain (rest looked up from reference TRBV28 and TRBJ2-7): DVKVTQSSRYLVKRTGEKVFLECVQDMDHENMFWYRQDPGLGLRLIYFSYDVKMKEKGDIPEGYSVSREKKERFSLILESASTNQTSMYLCATRSSGDYEQYFGPGTRLTVT.

The gene calls are TRBV10-3 and TRBJ2-7, with D hard to call. V was cut by 9 bases and J by 7 bases, with 16 bases left in between. Germline V gene sequence: CDR1 ENHRY, CDR2 SYGVKD. The CDR3 sequence is 12 residues long. In DNA, the CDR3 is TGTGCCATTACTAATTCTATCTATGAGCAGTACTTC. Translated, it gives CAITNSIYEQYF.

The rearrangement joins TRBV6-5 to TRBJ1-2, with D perhaps matching TRBD1 (5 bases). V lost 2 bases and J 0 bases, leaving 10 bases between the germline ends. Germline CDR1 MNHEY, CDR2 SVGAGI. This CDR3 comprises 15 residues. The CDR3 DNA reads as TGTGCCAGCAGTTACGCTTCAGGGACTAACTATGGCTACACCTTC. Translating gives CASSYASGTNYGYTF.

As to this clonotype: A much more abundant neighbour one base away suggests this may be a read error. The rearrangement links TRBV7-8 to TRBJ2-7; 8 nucleotides match TRBD1. After removal of 3 bases from V and 7 bases from J, the junction contained 8 bases not matched to a gene. The CDR3 totals 14 residues. The germline V gene encodes CDR1 SGHVS and CDR2 FQNEAQ. This CDR3 reads CASSFWRTGREQYF. CDR3 DNA sequence: TGTGCCAGCAGCTTTTGGAGGACAGGGAGGGAGCAGTACTTC. Filled out from reference TRBV7-8 and TRBJ2-7, the complete variable domain reads GAGVSQSPRYKVAKRGQDVALRCDPISGHVSLFWYQQALGQGPEFLTYFQNEAQLDKSGLPSDRFFAERPEGSVSTLKIQRTQQEDSAVYLCASSFWRTGREQYFGPGTRLTVT.

This sequence joins TRBV5-5 and TRBJ2-7, with D unclear. V lost 5 bases, J lost 3 bases, and 15 bases lay in between. This CDR3 has 14 residues. CDR1 and CDR2 from the germline V gene are SGHKS and YYEKEE (reference sequence). The CDR3 loop reads CASRLYSQVYEQYF. In DNA form, the CDR3 reads TGTGCCAGCAGATTGTATTCCCAGGTCTACGAGCAGTACTTC.